This TCR beta chain was found in a study of T cell repertoires in cytomegalovirus infection. Overall study: Based on public TCR beta signatures, there were indications of CMV infection and of a matching HLA type.

This clonotype came up many times. The antigen is not known. TCRdb re-derived calls from the reads in MiXCR, one entry per CDR3 protein. The sample holds 300,000 or so distinct CDR3 sequences, around a quarter seen once. Findings and limits, study-wide: Carriers of CMV plus the relevant HLA were identified by cumulative public TCR beta family frequency.

Sample: cultured PBMCs, taken from culture after CMV antigen stimulation. This TCR was sampled from a human donor in good health (CMV status not recorded). Some clones in this sample may be carry-over from other donors' samples.

CDR3 in amino acids: CASSQGWGPETQYF. CDR3 sequence (DNA): TGTGCCAGCAGCCAAGGGTGGGGCCCAGAGACCCAGTACTTC. This chain links TRBV7-2 with TRBJ2-5; D possibly corresponds to TRBD1 (5 bases). The germline gives CDR1 SGHTA, CDR2 FQGNSA. The CDR3 is made up of 14 amino acids. The V end lost 5 bases, the J end lost 4 bases, and 14 bases lay between the germline ends.